These 26 T cell receptor beta chains were sequenced from one sample in a study of T cell responses to AZD1222 COVID-19 vaccine. Sequencing used immunoSEQ multiplex PCR; TCRdb keeps in-frame clones, though not all of them. The data contain some 130,000 clones, over 90% of them singletons. Specimen: peripheral blood, collected on day 0 of AZD1222 vaccination. The origin of the receptors is an adult in good health.

The J gene is TRBJ2-7, the V gene TRBV6-5; a weak D match, TRBD2 (5 bases). This CDR3 is 14 amino acids long. The ends were cut back, 2 bases at V and 3 bases at J, with 11 bases in the middle. Per germline, CDR1 MNHEY and CDR2 SVGAGI. This CDR3 is CASSYGEKGYEQYF. CDR3 coding DNA: TGTGCCAGCAGTTACGGGGAGAAAGGCTACGAGCAGTACTTC.

The rearrangement joins TRBV2 to TRBJ1-6; a weak D match, TRBD1 (6 bases). This CDR3 has 14 amino acids. The V end was cut by 9 bases, the J end by 13 bases, with 22 bases between. Germline V lookup: CDR1 SNHLY, CDR2 FYNNEI. The CDR3 DNA sequence: TGTGCCAGTAAACGAGATAACAGGGAGGCGCCCCTCCACTTT. This encodes CASKRDNREAPLHF.

The genes are TRBV6-2 or TRBV6-3 and TRBJ2-1; D not resolved. The CDR3 sequence is 13 residues long. Trimming shortened V by 2 bases and J by 3 bases, and 5 bases separated the two germline ends. CDR1 is MNHEY and CDR2 is SVGEGT in the germline V gene. CDR3 sequence: CASSYGHYNEQFF. The CDR3 DNA follows: TGTGCCAGCAGTTACGGGCACTACAATGAGCAGTTCTTC.

The table lists this clone with a count of one. V and J are TRBV12-3 or TRBV12-4 and TRBJ2-7; the match to TRBD1 covers 8 bases. The V segment lost 5 bases and the J segment 2 bases; nucleotides outside the gene matches: 2. The CDR3 length is 13 residues. The CDR3 DNA is TGTGCCAGCAGTCCACAGGGGGCCTACGAGCAGTACTTC. It encodes CASSPQGAYEQYF.

The chain employs TRBV3-1 (or the pseudogene TRBV3-2) and TRBJ1-5; D is ambiguous. The CDR3 is 18 residues long. V was shortened by 4 bases and J by 2 bases, with 21 bases between the two germline ends. The germline V gene encodes CDR1 LGHDT and CDR2 YNNKEL (reference sequence). The CDR3 DNA reads as TGTGCCAGCAGCCGGATGGCGCCAGGCGCGGCCCGCAATCAGCCCCAGCATTTT. Residues: CASSRMAPGAARNQPQHF.

The V and J genes are TRBV24-1 and TRBJ2-3; weak D call: TRBD1 (6 bases). Germline V gene data show CDR1 as KGHDR and CDR2 as SFDVKD. The CDR3 extends over 16 amino acids. V shed 0 bases and J shed 2 bases, with 11 bases lying between them. The CDR3 spells CATSDLSTGHTDTQYF. The DNA of the CDR3 is TGTGCCACCAGTGATTTGTCGACAGGTCACACAGATACGCAGTATTTT.

The chain has TRBV7-2 and TRBJ1-2, with TRBD1 identical over 11 bases. The CDR3 length is 13 residues. With 3 bases clipped from V and 14 bases from J, the junction kept 8 bases outside the gene matches. CDR1 SGHTA and CDR2 FQGNSA come from the germline V gene. CDR3 amino acids: CASSFGGQGAFTF. CDR3 DNA sequence: TGTGCCAGCAGCTTTGGTGGACAGGGGGCTTTTACCTTC.

This clone was seen once. The chain has TRBV7-9 and TRBJ1-4; tentatively, D is TRBD1 (5 bases). The CDR3 runs to 13 residues. Germline lookup yields CDR1 SEHNR and CDR2 FQNEAQ (reference sequence). Trimming cost V 5 bases and J 9 bases, with 13 bases left between them. As DNA, the CDR3 is TGTGCCAGCAGCCCCCCCCAGGGCCAAAAACTGTTTTTT. Translated, it gives CASSPPQGQKLFF.

V gene TRBV6-5 combines with J gene TRBJ1-5; the match to TRBD1 covers 7 bases. V lost 8 bases to trimming and J lost 7 bases; unmatched junction nucleotides: 11. CDR1 is MNHEY, CDR2 SVGAGI, per germline. The CDR3 extends over 14 amino acids. The CDR3 loop is CASSTTGLGQPQHF. The CDR3 region has the DNA TGTGCCAGCTCCACGACAGGGTTAGGCCAGCCCCAGCATTTT.

The rearrangement uses TRBV3-1 (or the pseudogene TRBV3-2) and TRBJ2-5, with 7 bases matching TRBD2. The CDR3 covers 16 residues. Germline V gene data show CDR1 as LGHDT and CDR2 as YNNKEL (reference sequence). Unmatched junction bases numbered 6, after V lost 0 bases and J lost 2 bases. The CDR3 is CASSQEGREYQETQYF. CDR3 bases: TGTGCCAGCAGCCAAGAGGGGCGGGAGTATCAAGAGACCCAGTACTTC.

The table lists this clone with a count of one. The chain has TRBV21-1 and TRBJ1-3; whether TRBD1, the table's D call, matches the DNA was not checked. TRBV21-1 is deemed a pseudogene. The CDR3 has 15 amino acids. CDR3 loop: CASSAQGVGGNTIYF. The CDR3 region has the DNA TGTGCCAGCAGTGCACAGGGGGTAGGTGGAAACACCATATATTTT.

The J gene is TRBJ2-1, the V gene TRBV18; 10 bases align to TRBD1. With V trimmed by 4 bases and J by 3 bases, 6 bases remained unmatched. Germline V gene sequence: CDR1 KGHSH, CDR2 LQKENI. The CDR3 has 16 residues. CDR3 region: CASSRGGTGDYNEQFF. As DNA, the CDR3 is TGTGCCAGCTCACGGGGCGGGACAGGGGACTACAATGAGCAGTTCTTC.

V and J are TRBV6-1 and TRBJ1-5, with unresolved D. The CDR3 sequence is 12 residues long. V was pared by 1 base and J by 6 bases, with 4 bases between. The V gene's germline CDR1 is MNHNS and CDR2 SASEGT. DNA for the CDR3: TGTGCCAGCAGTGAAGTAATTCAGCCCCAGCATTTT. This encodes CASSEVIQPQHF.

This clone has a single count. The chain carries TRBV6-5 and TRBJ1-2, with D tentatively TRBD1 (6 bases). Germline V lookup: CDR1 MNHEY, CDR2 SVGAGI. The CDR3 covers 14 residues. V was shortened by 7 bases and J by 7 bases, with 19 bases between the two germline ends. The CDR3 region is CASTEQGSASGYTF. Here the CDR3 DNA reads TGTGCCAGCACCGAACAGGGTTCTGCGAGTGGCTACACCTTC.

CDR3 DNA sequence: TGTGCCAGCAGCGCCGAGGGACTAGCGGGAGTATCCGAGCAGTACTTC. Protein: CASSAEGLAGVSEQYF. The chain is built from TRBV9 and TRBJ2-7; 14 bases map to TRBD2. Germline V gene lookup returns CDR1 SGDLS and CDR2 YYNGEE. CDR3 length: 16 amino acids. The V and J ends lost 3 bases and 6 bases, in that order; junction bases with no gene match: 8.

The genes are TRBV6-1 and TRBJ2-4; 12 nucleotides match TRBD2. Germline V gives CDR1 MNHNS, CDR2 SASEGT. The trim removed 3 bases at V and 10 bases at J, leaving 7 bases unmatched. CDR3 length equals 15 residues. The CDR3 loop reads CASSENALAGGIQYF. CDR3 DNA: TGTGCCAGCAGTGAGAACGCCCTAGCGGGGGGGATTCAGTACTTC.

This chain links TRBV6-5 with TRBJ2-1; no clear D. The CDR3 totals 16 residues. The ends were cut back, 4 bases at V and 0 bases at J, with 13 bases in the middle. Germline V gene sequence: CDR1 MNHEY, CDR2 SVGAGI. The CDR3 region is CASSSPRSASYNEQFF. For the CDR3, the DNA is TGTGCCAGCAGTTCGCCAAGATCTGCCTCCTACAATGAGCAGTTCTTC.

Notes on this clone: The same CDR3 is also encoded by other DNA sequences in this sample. The genes are TRBV7-9 and TRBJ2-7; D remains ambiguous. The germline V gene has CDR1 SEHNR and CDR2 FQNEAQ (reference sequence). This CDR3 region has 11 residues. Trimming took 4 bases from V and 4 from J, leaving 5 bases between them. CDR3 coding DNA: TGTGCCAGCAGCTCGACTTACGAGCAGTACTTC. It yields the protein CASSSTYEQYF.

This clone was counted a single time. The CDR3 DNA is TGTGCCAGCAGTCGGGTACCCGGGGAGCTGTTTTTT. It codes for CASSRVPGELFF. The chain is built from TRBV25-1 and TRBJ2-2; D gene uncertain. The CDR3 runs 12 residues. Germline lookup yields CDR1 MGHDK and CDR2 SYGVNS. V gave up 5 bases and J gave up 6 bases, with 7 bases separating them.

The chain recombines TRBV6-1 with TRBJ2-1; 10 bases align to TRBD2. Looked up from germline, CDR1 is MNHNS and CDR2 is SASEGT. The length of the CDR3 is 20 residues. The V segment lost 2 bases and the J segment 0 bases; nucleotides outside the gene matches: 13. The CDR3 bases are TGTGCCAGCAGTGAACGTGGAGAACTAGCGGGGTTCAGCTCCTACAATGAGCAGTTCTTC. Translation: CASSERGELAGFSSYNEQFF.

This chain joins TRBV23-1 and TRBJ1-4; D uncertain. TRBV23-1 has ORF status, its function being uncertain. Trimming pared 0 bases from V and 7 bases from J, leaving 6 bases between. The length of the CDR3 is 13 residues. The CDR3 nucleotides read TGCGCCAGCAGTCAATCGAATGGTGAAAAACTGTTTTTT. It specifies CASSQSNGEKLFF.

This clone has just one count. The chain is built from TRBV6-6 and TRBJ1-2, with 7 bases identical to TRBD1. Germline V lookup: CDR1 MNHNY, CDR2 SVGAGI (reference sequence). The CDR3 covers 14 residues. The ends lost 7 bases at V and 4 bases at J; junction bases unmatched: 9. CDR3 sequence (DNA): TGTGCCAGCACCCCAAGGGACAGCCGCTATGGCTACACCTTC. It translates to CASTPRDSRYGYTF.

The V call is TRBV28, the J call TRBJ1-4; 7 nucleotides agree with TRBD1. Trimming at V came to 5 bases and at J to 7 bases, leaving 16 bases not matched to a gene. The CDR3 length is 17 residues. CDR1 is MDHEN and CDR2 is SYDVKM in the germline V gene. CDR3 coding DNA: TGTGCCAGCAGTAGTTTCCAGGGGGAACGATTGGGTGAAAAACTGTTTTTT. It translates to CASSSFQGERLGEKLFF.

The chain recombines TRBV14 with TRBJ1-1; perhaps TRBD1 as D (6 bases). Germline-derived CDR1 and CDR2 are SGHDN and FVKESK. The CDR3 is made up of 15 amino acids. V lost 4 bases and J lost 4, with 16 bases in between. DNA for the CDR3: TGTGCCAGCAGCCCCCCTACAGGGTTTGGCACTGAAGCTTTCTTT. Amino acid sequence: CASSPPTGFGTEAFF.

This sequence joins TRBV30 and TRBJ1-4; a possible D gene is TRBD1 (5 bases). Germline V lookup: CDR1 GTSNPN, CDR2 SVGIG (reference sequence). The CDR3 is made up of 14 amino acids. Trimming cost V 0 bases and J 8 bases, with 13 bases left between them. DNA of the CDR3: TGTGCCTGGAGTGTAAGGGGCTTCCGAGAAAAACTGTTTTTT. Translating gives CAWSVRGFREKLFF.

The rearrangement uses TRBV5-1 and TRBJ2-7; TRBD1 or TRBD2 may be the D gene (5 bases each). This CDR3 is built from 14 residues. Germline lookup yields CDR1 SGHRS and CDR2 YFSETQ. The V gene lost 1 base and the J gene lost 9 bases, with 17 bases spanning the gap. CDR3 region: CASSLLAMGDGQYF. CDR3 bases: TGCGCCAGCAGCTTGTTAGCTATGGGGGACGGGCAGTACTTC.